Presented here are 32 T cell receptor beta chains from one specimen sequenced in a study of cytomegalovirus exposure and HLA in healthy donors. Vbeta (60) and Jbeta (13) primers were used in the PCR. The assay was immunoSEQ multiplex PCR, and TCRdb's table has in-frame clones only and misses some. The sample lists hundreds of thousands of clones; about 83% were seen once. The sample consisted of PBMCs. These receptors came from a girl aged 5 to 17 in good health and CMV-seronegative.

This clone was seen a single time. The chain joins TRBV11-2 to TRBJ2-1, with D tentatively TRBD2 (6 bases). The CDR3 is made up of 13 amino acids. V shed 3 bases and J shed 6 bases, with 9 bases lying between them. Germline V lookup: CDR1 SGHAT, CDR2 FQNNGV. The CDR3 nucleotides are TGTGCCAGCAGCTTCCTAGCGTCCAATGAGCAGTTCTTC. Residues: CASSFLASNEQFF.

As DNA, the CDR3 is TGCGCCAGCAGCTTGGACTCGCGGAGAACCTACAATGAGCAGTTCTTC. Protein: CASSLDSRRTYNEQFF. The gene calls are TRBV5-1 and TRBJ2-1; D not certain. Germline CDR1 reads SGHRS; CDR2 reads YFSETQ. This CDR3 spans 16 amino acids. Trimming left V 0 bases short and J 2 bases short, with 12 bases between.

The CDR3 loop is CRNGQAAGYTF. The DNA of the CDR3 is TGCAGGAATGGACAGGCCGCGGGCTACACCTTC. The rearrangement joins TRBV20-1 to TRBJ1-2, with 7 bases lining up with TRBD1. The germline gives CDR1 DFQATT, CDR2 SNEGSKA (reference sequence). This CDR3 is built from 11 residues.

The rearrangement uses TRBV28 and TRBJ1-1, with 9 nucleotides matching TRBD1. Germline values: CDR1 MDHEN, CDR2 SYDVKM. The ends lost 3 bases at V and 6 bases at J; junction bases unmatched: 14. The CDR3 is 17 residues long. The CDR3 region has the DNA TGTGCCAGCAGTTTTTACCCTCGACAGGGGGTAAACGCTGAAGCTTTCTTT. It translates to CASSFYPRQGVNAEAFF. Based on the CDR3 plus reference TRBV28 and TRBJ1-1, the full variable domain is DVKVTQSSRYLVKRTGEKVFLECVQDMDHENMFWYRQDPGLGLRLIYFSYDVKMKEKGDIPEGYSVSREKKERFSLILESASTNQTSMYLCASSFYPRQGVNAEAFFGQGTRLTVV.

This chain links TRBV10-3 with TRBJ2-5, with D unclear. In germline, CDR1 is ENHRY, CDR2 SYGVKD. V dropped 5 bases and J dropped 7 bases, with 17 bases sitting between them. CDR3 length equals 14 residues. The CDR3 DNA reads as TGTGCCATCAGTAGGTCGACTCCCCCGGGGACCCAGTACTTC. Its protein product is CAISRSTPPGTQYF.

The chain uses TRBV6-5 and TRBJ1-4, with D possibly TRBD1 on 6 matching bases. Deletions cut 8 bases from V and 7 bases from J, with 17 bases between. Germline CDR1 and CDR2: MNHEY and SVGAGI. The CDR3 is 14 residues long. DNA for the CDR3: TGTGCCAGCCTACGGACAGCTTTTCGTGAAAAACTGTTTTTT. Translated, it gives CASLRTAFREKLFF.

The chain combines TRBV28 with TRBJ2-7; 9 bases align to TRBD1. Unmatched junction bases numbered 4, after V lost 3 bases and J lost 7 bases. CDR1 is MDHEN, CDR2 SYDVKM, per germline. The CDR3 totals 13 residues. Here the CDR3 DNA reads TGTGCCAGCAGTTTTACAGGGGGCGTTGAGCAGTACTTC. Translation gives CASSFTGGVEQYF.

The rearrangement joins TRBV5-1 to TRBJ1-1; D is possibly TRBD1 (5 bases). V lost 0 bases to trimming and J lost 5 bases, with 17 bases between them. This CDR3 is built from 16 residues. From germline, CDR1 is SGHRS and CDR2 YFSETQ. The CDR3 region is CASSLGPPGRGTEAFF. CDR3 coding DNA: TGCGCCAGCAGCTTGGGGCCCCCGGGTCGGGGGACTGAAGCTTTCTTT.

This chain uses TRBV9 with TRBJ2-1; D is possibly TRBD2 (6 bases). Germline V lookup: CDR1 SGDLS, CDR2 YYNGEE. V was clipped by 1 base and J by 4 bases, with 12 bases between them. The length of the CDR3 is 15 residues. CDR3 nucleotide sequence: TGTGCCAGCAGCGTACAAGCAGGGACTTACAATGAGCAGTTCTTC. This gives the protein CASSVQAGTYNEQFF. Filled out from reference TRBV9 and TRBJ2-1, the complete variable domain reads DSGVTQTPKHLITATGQRVTLRCSPRSGDLSVYWYQQSLDQGLQFLIQYYNGEERAKGNILERFSAQQFPDLHSELNLSSLELGDSALYFCASSVQAGTYNEQFFGPGTRLTVL.

The chain links TRBV10-3 to TRBJ1-2, with D hard to call. Deletions cut 7 bases from V and 0 bases from J, with 9 bases between. The CDR3 sequence is 13 residues long. Germline V gene data show CDR1 as ENHRY and CDR2 as SYGVKD. The CDR3 region is CAITSGANYGYTF. Written as DNA, the CDR3 is TGTGCCATCACATCCGGTGCTAACTATGGCTACACCTTC.

V gene TRBV28 combines with J gene TRBJ1-1, with a weak D call TRBD1 (5 bases). This CDR3 has 14 amino acids. Trimming took off 3 bases at V and 6 bases at J, with 14 bases between the two ends. The V gene's germline CDR1 is MDHEN and CDR2 SYDVKM. CDR3 region: CASSLDQGRSEAFF. For the CDR3, the DNA is TGTGCCAGCAGTTTGGATCAGGGTCGGTCTGAAGCTTTCTTT.

The chain has TRBV12-5 and TRBJ2-1, with D unresolved. The germline V gene encodes CDR1 LGHNT and CDR2 FRNRAP. The CDR3 extends over 14 amino acids. Trimming took 1 base from V and 7 from J, leaving 11 bases between them. CDR3 nucleotide sequence: TGTGCTAGTGGTTTGGGCGGTTCTTGGAATGAGCAGTTCTTC. Amino acids: CASGLGGSWNEQFF.

The chain joins TRBV11-2 to TRBJ1-2, with D uncertain. The germline V and J ends were trimmed by 2 bases and 8 bases, with 12 bases remaining between them. This CDR3 region has 13 residues. Germline lookup yields CDR1 SGHAT and CDR2 FQNNGV. CDR3 sequence reads: CASSLRTSMGYTF. The CDR3 coding sequence is TGTGCCAGCAGCTTAAGAACCAGTATGGGCTACACCTTC.

This clone was counted between two and nine times. The chain couples TRBV5-1 to TRBJ1-1; D not certain. The CDR3 extends over 14 amino acids. In germline, CDR1 is SGHRS, CDR2 YFSETQ. V shed 7 bases and J shed 1 base, with 14 bases lying between them. The CDR3: CASRDLSGNTEAFF. Written as DNA, the CDR3 is TGCGCCAGCCGCGATTTATCGGGGAACACTGAAGCTTTCTTT. The variable domain in full, with the rest retrieved from reference TRBV5-1 and TRBJ1-1, is KAGVTQTPRYLIKTRGQQVTLSCSPISGHRSVSWYQQTPGQGLQFLFEYFSETQRNKGNFPGRFSGRQFSNSRSEMNVSTLELGDSALYLCASRDLSGNTEAFFGQGTRLTVV.

The chain uses TRBV7-9 and TRBJ2-7, with D possibly TRBD1 on 6 matching bases. The CDR3 loop spans 11 amino acids. Trimming took 11 bases from V and 4 from J, leaving 12 bases between them. CDR1 and CDR2 from the germline V gene are SEHNR and FQNEAQ (reference sequence). CDR3 coding DNA: TGTGCCTGTCAGCAGGGGTACGAGCAGTACTTC. Amino acids: CACQQGYEQYF. Drawing the rest from reference TRBV7-9 and TRBJ2-7, the complete variable domain is DTGVSQNPRHKITKRGQNVTFRCDPISEHNRLYWYRQTLGQGPEFLTYFQNEAQLEKSRLLSDRFSAERPKGSFSTLEIQRTEQGDSAMYLCACQQGYEQYFGPGTRLTVT.

This clone was seen a few times. The chain combines TRBV19 with TRBJ1-1; a weak D match, TRBD1 (5 bases). This CDR3 region has 14 residues. The ends were cut back, 6 bases at V and 4 bases at J, with 15 bases in the middle. CDR1 is LNHDA and CDR2 is SQIVND in the germline V gene (reference sequence). This CDR3 reads CASRSLTGATEAFF. CDR3 DNA sequence: TGTGCCAGTAGGAGTTTGACTGGGGCCACTGAAGCTTTCTTT.

This clone was seen just once. Within the sample, other DNA sequences also encode this same CDR3. This sequence joins TRBV19 and TRBJ1-2, with D maybe TRBD1 (6 bases). The CDR3 extends over 18 amino acids. Deletions cut 3 bases from V and 5 bases from J, with 25 bases between. CDR1 and CDR2 from the germline V gene are LNHDA and SQIVND (reference sequence). CDR3 nucleotide sequence: TGTGCCAGTAGTATTGGGACGATTTCCCCCGCAGGGGCTTATGGCTACACCTTC. It specifies CASSIGTISPAGAYGYTF.

This chain uses TRBV7-2 with TRBJ2-1, with TRBD2 matching 7 bases. This CDR3 spans 15 amino acids. Trimming took 5 bases from V and 9 from J; bases not matched to a gene: 13. Per germline, CDR1 SGHTA and CDR2 FQGNSA. The CDR3 region is CASSQTGGREGEQFF. CDR3 in DNA: TGTGCCAGCAGCCAAACAGGTGGCAGGGAGGGTGAGCAGTTCTTC.

V usage is TRBV28 and J usage is TRBJ2-5; TRBD2 matches 10 bases. With the DNA end fitting TRBJ2-7 better, the J assignment may be wrong. The germline CDR1 and CDR2 sequences are MDHEN and SYDVKM. The CDR3 contains 14 residues. In nucleotides, the CDR3 is TGTGCCAGCAGTCCTAGCGGGGGCATCTACGAGCAGTACTTC. Encoded protein: CASSPSGGIYEQYF.

The chain links TRBV7-2 to TRBJ2-7, with D perhaps TRBD2 (5 bases). CDR1 is SGHTA and CDR2 is FQGNSA in the germline V gene. This CDR3 spans 14 amino acids. V was shortened by 4 bases and J by 1 base, with 11 bases between the two germline ends. This CDR3 reads CASSSGRGSYEQYF. DNA of the CDR3: TGTGCCAGCAGCTCCGGACGGGGTTCCTACGAGCAGTACTTC.

J is TRBJ2-3 and V is TRBV10-3; a weak D match, TRBD1 (6 bases). The CDR3 loop spans 19 amino acids. Trimming took off 6 bases at V and 2 bases at J, with 27 bases between the two ends. Germline CDR1 ENHRY, CDR2 SYGVKD. The CDR3 protein is CAISAAIKWGRQATDTQYF. The CDR3 nucleotides are TGTGCCATCAGCGCGGCTATTAAGTGGGGGCGTCAAGCCACAGATACGCAGTATTTT.

This clone was seen a single time. The genes are TRBV19 and TRBJ2-1; a possible D gene is TRBD2 (8 bases). Trimming took off 7 bases at V and 6 bases at J, with 19 bases between the two ends. Germline-derived CDR1 and CDR2 are LNHDA and SQIVND (reference sequence). The CDR3 sequence is 15 residues long. CDR3 sequence reads: CASTLRGTRTNEQFF. The CDR3 coding sequence is TGTGCCAGTACCCTCAGGGGGACTAGGACCAATGAGCAGTTCTTC.

The J gene is TRBJ2-7, the V gene TRBV29-1; TRBD1 might be the D (6 bases). The V gene's germline CDR1 is SQVTM and CDR2 ANQGSEA. The length of the CDR3 is 13 residues. Trimming cost V 1 base and J 2 bases, with 9 bases left between them. The chain's CDR3 is CSVEGQGTYEQYF. In DNA form, the CDR3 reads TGCAGCGTTGAAGGGCAGGGGACCTACGAGCAGTACTTC.

This clone was picked up one time. V gene TRBV28 combines with J gene TRBJ2-5, with 9 positions matching TRBD1. Germline CDR1 MDHEN, CDR2 SYDVKM. The CDR3 has 18 residues. With 4 bases clipped from V and 4 bases from J, the junction kept 16 bases outside the gene matches. CDR3 sequence (DNA): TGTGCCAGCAGTTCATTAAATTCCCGGGACAGGGCACGAGAGACCCAGTACTTC. It translates to CASSSLNSRDRARETQYF.

V is TRBV28 and J is TRBJ2-2, with TRBD1 matching over 9 bases. With 8 bases clipped from V and 2 bases from J, the junction kept 6 bases outside the gene matches. CDR3 length equals 15 residues. Germline CDR1 and CDR2: MDHEN and SYDVKM. The CDR3 coding sequence is TGTGCCAGCGACCGGACAGGGGTAAACACCGGGGAGCTGTTTTTT. Its translation: CASDRTGVNTGELFF.

The V gene is TRBV29-1, the J gene TRBJ2-1; 10 nucleotides line up with TRBD2. V lost 7 bases, J lost 3 bases, and 6 bases stayed unmatched. The germline V gene has CDR1 SQVTM and CDR2 ANQGSEA. The CDR3 spans 14 residues. The chain's CDR3 is CSGRGLADYNEQFF. For the CDR3, the DNA is TGCAGCGGGCGTGGACTAGCGGACTACAATGAGCAGTTCTTC.

V and J are TRBV4-3 and TRBJ2-2, with D tentatively TRBD1 (6 bases). The V end was cut by 0 bases, the J end by 7 bases, with 9 bases between. The length of the CDR3 is 14 residues. Germline V gives CDR1 LGHNA, CDR2 YSLEER. The CDR3 spells CASSQDTGFGELFF. In nucleotides, the CDR3 is TGCGCCAGCAGCCAAGACACAGGGTTCGGGGAGCTGTTTTTT.

This rearrangement joins TRBV6-6 to TRBJ2-2; 7 bases match TRBD1. The CDR3 has 14 amino acids. Per the germline V gene, CDR1 is MNHNY and CDR2 is SVGAGI (reference sequence). With V trimmed by 7 bases and J by 6 bases, 8 bases remained unmatched. The CDR3 loop is CASKGAGWAGELFF. Here the CDR3 DNA reads TGTGCCAGCAAGGGGGCAGGGTGGGCCGGGGAGCTGTTTTTT.

This clone was counted a single time. This CDR3 is CASSQGGGRVSEQYF. CDR3 coding DNA: TGCGCCAGCAGCCAAGGAGGCGGCAGGGTAAGCGAGCAGTACTTC. V usage is TRBV4-3 and J usage is TRBJ2-7; tentative D call: TRBD1 (5 bases). The CDR3 sequence is 15 residues long. Germline V lookup: CDR1 LGHNA, CDR2 YSLEER. V lost 1 base and J 6 bases, leaving 16 bases between the germline ends.

This clone was counted a few times. The chain uses TRBV5-1 and TRBJ1-4; D perhaps matches TRBD1 (6 bases). Germline assignment: CDR1 SGHRS and CDR2 YFSETQ. The V gene lost 0 bases and the J gene lost 4 bases, with 13 bases spanning the gap. The CDR3 sequence is 16 residues long. CDR3 protein: CASSLDPDSFNEKLFF. The CDR3, as DNA: TGCGCCAGCAGCTTGGACCCGGACAGTTTTAATGAAAAACTGTTTTTT.

The chain recombines TRBV29-1 with TRBJ2-7, with 14 positions matching TRBD2. Germline assignment: CDR1 SQVTM and CDR2 ANQGSEA. Losses at the gene ends were 7 bases for V and 9 bases for J; bases not matched to a gene: 5. The CDR3 consists of 12 residues. The CDR3 sequence: CSGGTSGSSQYF. CDR3 sequence (DNA): TGCAGCGGAGGGACTAGCGGGAGTTCGCAGTACTTC.

V and J are TRBV29-1 and TRBJ2-3; 8 bases are shared with TRBD2. Germline trimming cut 3 bases from V and 5 bases from J; bases unmatched to any gene: 10. CDR1 and CDR2 from the germline V gene are SQVTM and ANQGSEA. The CDR3 runs 15 residues. This CDR3 reads CSVEVTGGPIDTQYF. In DNA form, the CDR3 reads TGCAGCGTTGAGGTTACGGGAGGGCCGATAGATACGCAGTATTTT.